This TCR beta chain was found in a study of technical replicates of blood from a handful of donors. Produced via immunoSEQ multiplex PCR; TCRdb's table is partial and in-frame only. Here the sample spans tens of thousands of clones, approximately 94% being singletons. V was clipped by 0 bases and J by 0 bases, with 12 bases between them. Germline assignment: CDR1 SGHNT and CDR2 YYREEE (reference sequence). The CDR3 totals 16 residues. Specimen: T cells isolated from PBMCs. The TCR originated in a human donor in good health. The genes are TRBV5-4 and TRBJ1-2, with D possibly being TRBD1 (6 bases). The CDR3 region is CASSLAGWTANYGYTF. CDR3 bases: TGTGCCAGCAGCTTGGCGGGGTGGACAGCTAACTATGGCTACACCTTC.